This record covers a single T cell receptor beta chain. Its antigen is undetermined. The same CDR3 can be traced to other DNA sequences in this sample. The data were produced by immunoSEQ multiplex PCR, yet TCRdb's version contains in-frame clones alone and is incomplete. The data hold 15,000 to 20,000 clones, with about 56% observed a single time. Per the germline V gene, CDR1 is KGHSH and CDR2 is LQKENI. V was pared by 0 bases and J by 1 base, with 6 bases between. The CDR3 spans 14 residues. These data originate in a study of radiation and T cells in renal cell carcinoma. Overall study findings and caveats: Irradiated tumors held more dominant CDR3 motifs than control tumors. From baseline, blood top tumor clonotypes peaked at 2 weeks post-radiation.

The sample's treatment: 15 Gy SBRT to primary tumor, nephrectomy 4 weeks later. The tumor was a clear cell renal cell carcinoma. This clonotype was obtained from a man between 50 and 59 years old with renal cell carcinoma. The rearrangement uses TRBV18 and TRBJ2-5; unclear D gene. The starting material was tumor tissue, obtained from a patient whose treatment included radiotherapy and nephrectomy. The CDR3 sequence is CASSPPTIQETQYF. For the CDR3, the DNA is TGTGCCAGCTCACCACCGACAATCCAAGAGACCCAGTACTTC.